The rows below give T cell receptor beta chains drawn from one sample of a study of tumor and adjacent non-tumor tissue in lung cancer. TCRdb processed the multiplex PCR reads anew with MiXCR; each CDR3 protein has one entry. The table shows 80,000 to 130,000 distinct CDR3 sequences, with 65% occurring only once. Sequenced: distant non-tumor lung tissue. The receptors come from a man under 40 with non-small cell lung cancer. Both conserved end residues are part of each CDR3. The D gene is left open where the match is weak. Clone size is not always given. Where it is, it says once, few, many or a class for expanded clones.

V gene: TRBV20-1; clone size: many; J gene: TRBJ2-5; D gene: NA; CDR3 DNA: TGCAGTGCCAGGGATACAGGAGAGACCCAGTACTTC; CDR3 protein: CSARDTGETQYF
V gene: TRBV4-3; clone size: NA; J gene: TRBJ2-7; D gene: NA; CDR3 DNA: TGCGCCAGCAGACTTAGACTAGTGGCCTCCTACGACCAGTACTTC; CDR3 protein: CASRLRLVASYDQYF
V gene: TRBV12-3/TRBV12-4; clone size: NA; J gene: TRBJ2-1; D gene: NA; CDR3 DNA: TGTGCCAGCAGTTTAGGCCCCCCAGGCCCCTACAATGAGCAGCTCTTC; CDR3 protein: CASSLGPPGPYNEQLF
V gene: TRBV11-2; clone size: large; J gene: TRBJ2-3; D gene: NA; CDR3 DNA: TGTGCCAGCAGCGCCGGGACTTTGTGGCAGTATTTT; CDR3 protein: CASSAGTLWQYF
V gene: TRBV6-5; clone size: many; J gene: TRBJ2-1; D gene: NA; CDR3 DNA: TGTGCCAGCAGTTTGTTCGGGACAGAGCAGTTCTTC; CDR3 protein: CASSLFGTEQFF
V gene: TRBV29-1; clone size: NA; J gene: TRBJ1-2; D gene: NA; CDR3 DNA: TGCAGCACTTCGGACAGTCGGATGTATGTCTACACATTC; CDR3 protein: CSTSDSRMYVYTF
V gene: TRBV11-1; clone size: NA; J gene: TRBJ1-2; D gene: NA; CDR3 DNA: TGTGCCAGCAGAGTCACGACGGGGGGGACTGATGGCTACACCTTC; CDR3 protein: CASRVTTGGTDGYTF
V gene: TRBV20-1; clone size: many; J gene: TRBJ1-4; D gene: TRBD1; CDR3 DNA: TGCAGTGCTAGACGCTTGACCGGGACAGATAATGAAAAACTGTTTTTT; CDR3 protein: CSARRLTGTDNEKLFF
V gene: TRBV7-8; clone size: NA; J gene: TRBJ2-3; D gene: TRBD2; CDR3 DNA: TGTGTCAGCACCGCGGATGTAGCGGGAGATCACGATACGCAGTATTTT; CDR3 protein: CVSTADVAGDHDTQYF
V gene: TRBV11-3; clone size: many; J gene: TRBJ2-7; D gene: NA; CDR3 DNA: TGTGCCAGCAGCTCGTCCTTGGGGAGTTCGACCTACGAGCAGTACTTC; CDR3 protein: CASSSSLGSSTYEQYF
V gene: TRBV29-1; clone size: NA; J gene: TRBJ2-7; D gene: NA; CDR3 DNA: TGCAGCGCTAGAAAACCACAGGGTTACGAGCAGTACTTC; CDR3 protein: CSARKPQGYEQYF
V gene: TRBV11-1; clone size: NA; J gene: TRBJ2-2; D gene: NA; CDR3 DNA: TGTGCCAGCAGCCGCCTCAGGGAGGAGACCGGGGAGATGTTTTTT; CDR3 protein: CASSRLREETGEMFF
V gene: TRBV20-1; clone size: NA; J gene: TRBJ2-7; D gene: NA; CDR3 DNA: TGCAGTTCTAGAAACCGTCAGGGGATCGGTTACGAGCAGTACTTC; CDR3 protein: CSSRNRQGIGYEQYF